This T cell receptor (beta chain) is drawn from a study of T cell responses to AZD1222 COVID-19 vaccine. Produced via immunoSEQ multiplex PCR; TCRdb's table is partial and in-frame only. Of about 120,000 clones in the sample, more than 65% were seen once. Trimming removed 5 bases from V and 4 bases from J, with 11 bases in between. This CDR3 has 13 amino acids. The V gene's germline CDR1 is MNHEY and CDR2 SVGAGI. Source: peripheral blood, taken 28 days after the second AZD1222 dose. The sequence was obtained from an adult who received the AZD1222 COVID-19 vaccine. J is TRBJ1-1 and V is TRBV6-5; D unresolved. The CDR3 protein is CASSREGSTEAFF. The CDR3 nucleotides read TGTGCCAGCAGTCGGGAGGGAAGCACTGAAGCTTTCTTT.